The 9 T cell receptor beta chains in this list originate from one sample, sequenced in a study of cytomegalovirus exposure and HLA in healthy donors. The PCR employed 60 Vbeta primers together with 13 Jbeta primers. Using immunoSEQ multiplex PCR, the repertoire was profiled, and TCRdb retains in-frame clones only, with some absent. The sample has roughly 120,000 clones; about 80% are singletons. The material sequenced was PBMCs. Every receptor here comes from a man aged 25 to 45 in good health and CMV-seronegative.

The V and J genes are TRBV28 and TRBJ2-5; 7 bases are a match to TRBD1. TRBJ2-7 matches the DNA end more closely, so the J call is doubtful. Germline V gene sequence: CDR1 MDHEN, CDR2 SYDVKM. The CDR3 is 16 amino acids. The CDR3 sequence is CASSFQGVESSYEQYF. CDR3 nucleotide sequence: TGTGCCAGCAGTTTCCAGGGGGTTGAGTCTTCCTACGAGCAGTACTTC.

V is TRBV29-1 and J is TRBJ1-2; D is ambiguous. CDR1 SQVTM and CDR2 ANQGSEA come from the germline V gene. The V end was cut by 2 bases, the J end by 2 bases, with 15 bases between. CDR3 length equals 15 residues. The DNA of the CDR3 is TGCAGCGTTGAAATAGAGCGGACGGCGAACTATGGCTACACCTTC. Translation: CSVEIERTANYGYTF.

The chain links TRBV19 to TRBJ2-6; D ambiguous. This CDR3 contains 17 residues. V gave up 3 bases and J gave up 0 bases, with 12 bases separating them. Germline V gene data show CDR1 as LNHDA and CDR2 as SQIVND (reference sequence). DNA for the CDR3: TGTGCCAGTAGTATTGACTTTTCACTCTCTGGGGCCAACGTCCTGACTTTC. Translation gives CASSIDFSLSGANVLTF.

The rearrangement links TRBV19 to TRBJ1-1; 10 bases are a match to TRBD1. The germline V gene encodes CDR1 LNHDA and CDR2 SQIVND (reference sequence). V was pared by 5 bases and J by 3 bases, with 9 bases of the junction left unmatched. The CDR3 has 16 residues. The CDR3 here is CASSGGTGAWDTEAFF. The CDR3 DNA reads TGTGCCAGTAGTGGAGGGACAGGGGCATGGGACACTGAAGCTTTCTTT.

The CDR3 DNA reads as TGTGCCAGTAGTATGAGCGGATGGATGAACACTGAAGCTTTCTTT. Translation: CASSMSGWMNTEAFF. The J gene is TRBJ1-1, the V gene TRBV19; no definite D call. Germline-derived CDR1 and CDR2 are LNHDA and SQIVND (reference sequence). The CDR3 runs to 15 residues. V was cut by 3 bases and J by 0 bases, with 11 bases left in between.

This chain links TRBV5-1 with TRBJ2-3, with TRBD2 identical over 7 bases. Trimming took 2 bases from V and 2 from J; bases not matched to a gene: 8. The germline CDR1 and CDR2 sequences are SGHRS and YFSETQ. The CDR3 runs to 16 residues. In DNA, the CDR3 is TGCGCCAGCAGCTTCCAAGGACTAGTTGACACAGATACGCAGTATTTT. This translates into CASSFQGLVDTDTQYF.

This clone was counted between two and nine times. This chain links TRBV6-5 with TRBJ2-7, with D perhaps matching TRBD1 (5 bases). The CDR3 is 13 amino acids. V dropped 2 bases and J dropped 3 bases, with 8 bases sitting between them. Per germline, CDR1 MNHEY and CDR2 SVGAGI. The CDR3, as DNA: TGTGCCAGCAGTTACACAGGATTCTACGAGCAGTACTTC. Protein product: CASSYTGFYEQYF.

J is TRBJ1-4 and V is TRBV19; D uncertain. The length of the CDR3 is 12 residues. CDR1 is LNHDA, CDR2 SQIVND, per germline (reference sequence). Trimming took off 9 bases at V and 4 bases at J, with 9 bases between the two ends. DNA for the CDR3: TGTGCCAGCGGAGAGGTTAATGAAAAACTGTTTTTT. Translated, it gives CASGEVNEKLFF.

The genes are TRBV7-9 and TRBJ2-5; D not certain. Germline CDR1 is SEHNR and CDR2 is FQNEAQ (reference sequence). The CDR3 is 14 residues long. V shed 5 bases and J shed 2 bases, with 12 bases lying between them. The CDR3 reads CASSPGWRQETQYF. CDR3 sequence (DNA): TGTGCCAGCAGCCCCGGTTGGAGACAAGAGACCCAGTACTTC.